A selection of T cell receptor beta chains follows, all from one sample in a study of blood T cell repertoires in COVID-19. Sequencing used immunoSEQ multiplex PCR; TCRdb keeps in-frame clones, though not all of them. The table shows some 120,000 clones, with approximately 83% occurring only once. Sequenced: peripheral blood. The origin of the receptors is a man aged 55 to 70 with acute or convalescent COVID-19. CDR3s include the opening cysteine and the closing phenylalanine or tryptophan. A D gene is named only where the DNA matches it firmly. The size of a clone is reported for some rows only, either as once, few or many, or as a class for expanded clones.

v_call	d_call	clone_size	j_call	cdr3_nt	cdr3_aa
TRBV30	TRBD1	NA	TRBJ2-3	TGTGCCTGGATCCAGGACAGGCACACAGATACGCAGTATTTT	CAWIQDRHTDTQYF
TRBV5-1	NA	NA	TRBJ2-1	TGCGCCAGCAGCCTCGGGACTGTGGCCTACAATGAGCAGTTCTTC	CASSLGTVAYNEQFF
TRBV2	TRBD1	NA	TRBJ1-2	TGTGCCAGCAGGGTGGGACAGGGGAACTATGGCTACACCTTC	CASRVGQGNYGYTF
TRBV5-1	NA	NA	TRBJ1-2	TGCGCCAGCAGCTTGCCTGGACAGAGCTATGGCTACACCTTC	CASSLPGQSYGYTF
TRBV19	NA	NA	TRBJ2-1	TGTGCCAGTAGTATCTCCGGCAGGGGGGCCGTTGAGGACAATGAGCAGTTCTTC	CASSISGRGAVEDNEQFF
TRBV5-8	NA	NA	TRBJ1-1	TGTGCCAGCAGCTTGGCGGCAGGGTGGGCTTTCTTT	CASSLAAGWAFF
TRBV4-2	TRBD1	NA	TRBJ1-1	TGTGCCAGCAGTCGAAACCCCCGGGACAGGGGCAAGACTGAAGCTTTCTTT	CASSRNPRDRGKTEAFF
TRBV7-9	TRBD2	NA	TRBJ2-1	TGTGCCAGCAGCTCCTCCTCACTAGCGGGAGGGCCGAGGAAGTTCTTC	CASSSSSLAGGPRKFF
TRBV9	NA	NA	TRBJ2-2	TGTGCCAGCAGCGTAGAAGGCGGACACGGCGCGAACACCGGGGAGCTGTTTTTT	CASSVEGGHGANTGELFF
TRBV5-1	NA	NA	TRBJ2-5	TGCGCCAGCAGCTTGCTAACAGCCCAAGAGACCCAGTACTTC	CASSLLTAQETQYF
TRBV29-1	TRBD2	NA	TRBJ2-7	TGCAGCACCACTAGCGGGAGTTCCGAGCAGTACTTC	CSTTSGSSEQYF
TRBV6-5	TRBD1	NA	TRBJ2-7	TGTGCCAGCAATACGGACAGGCGATCCTACGAGCAGTACTTC	CASNTDRRSYEQYF
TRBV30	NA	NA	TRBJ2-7	TGTGCCTACGGCCTAGGCTCCTACGAGCAGTACTTC	CAYGLGSYEQYF
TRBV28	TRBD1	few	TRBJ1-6	TGTGCCAGCGGGCTCACTCGGACAGGGGCCTCTGCTGTCGCCCACTTT	CASGLTRTGASAVAHF
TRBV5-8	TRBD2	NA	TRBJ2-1	TGTGCCAGCAGCTTGGCGGTGCGGGAGGGCGTCGACAATGAGCAGTTCTTC	CASSLAVREGVDNEQFF
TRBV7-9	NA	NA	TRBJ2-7	TGTGCCAGCAGCTTAGGTATGGATGTGACTATCCCCTACGAGCAGTACTTC	CASSLGMDVTIPYEQYF
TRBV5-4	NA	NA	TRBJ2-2	TGTGCCAGCAGTCGAGACAGTTTAGGGCTCACCGGGGAGCTGTTTTTT	CASSRDSLGLTGELFF
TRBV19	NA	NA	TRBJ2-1	TGTGCCAGTAGTATAGAGCTGATGAGGTCGGGGCAGTTCTTC	CASSIELMRSGQFF
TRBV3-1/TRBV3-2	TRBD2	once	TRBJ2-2	TGTGCCAGCAGCTCGGGACTAAACACCGGGGAGCTGTTTTTT	CASSSGLNTGELFF
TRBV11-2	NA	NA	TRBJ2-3	TGTGCCAGCAGCTTACTCCCCACAGATACGCAGTATTTT	CASSLLPTDTQYF
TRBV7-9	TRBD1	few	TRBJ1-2	TGTGCCAGCAGCCTGACAGGGGCCGGCTACACCTTC	CASSLTGAGYTF
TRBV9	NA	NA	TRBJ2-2	TGTGCCAGCAGCGTAGCCGAGACCGGGGAGCTGTTTTTT	CASSVAETGELFF
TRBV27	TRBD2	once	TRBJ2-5	TGTGCCAGCAGGCTAGCGGGCAACCAAGAGACCCAGTACTTC	CASRLAGNQETQYF